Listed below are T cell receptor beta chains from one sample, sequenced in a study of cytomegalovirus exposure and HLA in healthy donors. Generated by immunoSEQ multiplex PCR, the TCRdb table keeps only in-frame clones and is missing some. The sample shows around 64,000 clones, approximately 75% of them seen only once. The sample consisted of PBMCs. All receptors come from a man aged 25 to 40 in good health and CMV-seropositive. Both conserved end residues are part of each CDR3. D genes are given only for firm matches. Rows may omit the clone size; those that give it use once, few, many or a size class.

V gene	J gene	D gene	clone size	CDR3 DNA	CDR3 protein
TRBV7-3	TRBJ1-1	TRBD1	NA	TGTGCCAGCAGCCCTCAGGGGGAGAACACTGAAGCTTTCTTT	CASSPQGENTEAFF
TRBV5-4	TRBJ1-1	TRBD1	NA	TGTGCCAGCAGCTTGGGACAGGGAACAGGAAACACTGAAGCTTTCTTT	CASSLGQGTGNTEAFF
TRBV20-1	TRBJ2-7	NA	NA	TGCAGTGCTACGGCAGGGCCCGAGCAGTACTTC	CSATAGPEQYF
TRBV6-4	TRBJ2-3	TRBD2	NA	TGTGCCAGCAGTGACGGGACTAGCGGGGGGGCAGATACGCAGTATTTT	CASSDGTSGGADTQYF
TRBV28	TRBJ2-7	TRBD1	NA	TGTGCCAGCAGTTGGACAGGGACCTACGAGCAGTACTTC	CASSWTGTYEQYF
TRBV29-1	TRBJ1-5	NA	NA	TGCAGCGTTGGTCAGGGGTATAGCAATCAGCCCCAGCATTTT	CSVGQGYSNQPQHF
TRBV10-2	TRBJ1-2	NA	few	TGCGCCAGCAGTGAGTCTCGAGGGGGTGGCTACACCTTC	CASSESRGGGYTF
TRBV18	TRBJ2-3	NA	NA	TGTGCCAGCTCACCTACCGCGGGCAGCACAGATACGCAGTATTTT	CASSPTAGSTDTQYF
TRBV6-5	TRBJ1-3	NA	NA	TGTGCCAGCAGTTACTCGGGGAGCTCTGGAAACACCATATATTTT	CASSYSGSSGNTIYF
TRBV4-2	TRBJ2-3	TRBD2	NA	TGTGCCAGCAGCCCCTGGACTAGCGGGGGGGGGACAGATACGCAGTATTTT	CASSPWTSGGGTDTQYF
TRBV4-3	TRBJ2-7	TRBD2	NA	TGCGCCAGCAGCCAAGAGGGGGGGGGCGAGCAGTACTTC	CASSQEGGGEQYF
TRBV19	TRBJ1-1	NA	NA	TGTGCCAGTAGTATGATGCGGGGGACTGAAGCTTTCTTT	CASSMMRGTEAFF
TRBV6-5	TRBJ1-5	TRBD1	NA	TGTGCCAGCAGAACCGGGACAGCTAATCAGCCCCAGCATTTT	CASRTGTANQPQHF
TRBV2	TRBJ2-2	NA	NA	TGTGCCAGCAGTGAAAGAGGGCGGGGGCAAATCACCGGGGAGCTGTTTTTT	CASSERGRGQITGELFF
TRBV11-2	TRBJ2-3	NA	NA	TGTGCCAGCAGCTTAGGGGGGCCAAGAGATACGCAGTATTTT	CASSLGGPRDTQYF
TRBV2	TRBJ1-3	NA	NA	TGTGCCAGCAGGGAACAGGACAGAAAAGGGGACACCATATATTTT	CASREQDRKGDTIYF
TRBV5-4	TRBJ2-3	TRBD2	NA	TGTGCCAGCAGCTTGGTCGGTAGCGGGGGTGCTCAGCGGTCGCAGTATTTT	CASSLVGSGGAQRSQYF
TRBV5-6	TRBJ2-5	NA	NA	TGTGCCAGCAGCTTGGTCGGGTTGGGGACCCAGTACTTC	CASSLVGLGTQYF
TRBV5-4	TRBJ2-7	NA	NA	TGTGCCAGCAGCTCTATGGGGAGCTCCTACGAGCAGTACTTC	CASSSMGSSYEQYF
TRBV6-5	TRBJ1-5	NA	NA	TGTGCCAGCAGACAGGGTCCCAATCAGCCCCAGCATTTT	CASRQGPNQPQHF
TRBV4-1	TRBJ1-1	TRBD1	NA	TGCGCCAGCAGCCAATTGGTGCCTCAGGGGGCCCCTGAAGCTTTCTTT	CASSQLVPQGAPEAFF
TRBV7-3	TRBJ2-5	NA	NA	TGTGCCAGCAGCTTAACCCCGGGGGACCTAGAGACCCAGTACTTC	CASSLTPGDLETQYF
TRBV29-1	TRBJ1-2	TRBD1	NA	TGCAGCGTTGCTTTACAGGGGCCCTATGGCTACACCTTC	CSVALQGPYGYTF
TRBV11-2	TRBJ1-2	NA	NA	TGTGCCAGCAGCTTAGATTACGGGGCAGGGGTAGGCTACACCTTC	CASSLDYGAGVGYTF
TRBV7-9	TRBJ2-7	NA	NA	TGTTCCAGCAGCTTAGTCGGGTATTCTCTGTCCTACGAGCAGTACTTC	CSSSLVGYSLSYEQYF
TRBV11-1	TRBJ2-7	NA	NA	TGTGCCAGCAGCTTAGGAGAGCGTTCGATCTCCTACGAGCAGTACTTC	CASSLGERSISYEQYF
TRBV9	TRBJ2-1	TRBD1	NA	TGTGCCAGCGGGTCGGGACAGGGGATGCTCATCCCTTACAATGAGCAGTTCTTC	CASGSGQGMLIPYNEQFF
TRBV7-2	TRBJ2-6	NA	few	TGTGCCAGCAGCGCCAGACAGGGAGGTGGGGCCAACGTCCTGACTTTC	CASSARQGGGANVLTF
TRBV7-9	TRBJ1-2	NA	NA	TGTGCCAGCAGCCCAGGTCCAGTTTTCTATGGCTACACCTTC	CASSPGPVFYGYTF
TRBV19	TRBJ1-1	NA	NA	TGTGCCAGTAGTATAGCCCGACACGCGAACACTGAAGCTTTCTTT	CASSIARHANTEAFF
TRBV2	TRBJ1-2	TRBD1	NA	TGTGCCAGCAGGGTTACAGGGGATTATGGCTACACCTTC	CASRVTGDYGYTF
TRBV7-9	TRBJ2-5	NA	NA	TGTGCCAGCAGCTCTGAGGCAGGGGGGGAGACCCAGTACTTC	CASSSEAGGETQYF
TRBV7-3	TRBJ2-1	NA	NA	TGTGCCAGCGGAACAGGGCCAAACAATGAGCAGTTCTTC	CASGTGPNNEQFF
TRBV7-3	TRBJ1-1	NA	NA	TGTGCCAGCAGCTTAAAGGTTCGGCGTTGGGAGACTGAAGCTTTCTTT	CASSLKVRRWETEAFF
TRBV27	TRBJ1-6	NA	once	TGTGCCAGCAGTACTCTGCCGGGACTCCAAGCTTCACCCCTCCACTTT	CASSTLPGLQASPLHF
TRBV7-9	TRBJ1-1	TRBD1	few	TGTGCCAGCAGCTTAGTGCACGACAGGGATGGTGAAGCTTTCTTT	CASSLVHDRDGEAFF
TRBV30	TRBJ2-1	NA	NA	TGTGCCTGGGGACAAGACTACAATGAGCAGTTCTTC	CAWGQDYNEQFF
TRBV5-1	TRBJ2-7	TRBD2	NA	TGCGCCAGCAGCTTGGCCGGGGGGGGGCTTTCCTACGAGCAGTACTTC	CASSLAGGGLSYEQYF
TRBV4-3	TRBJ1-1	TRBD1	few	TGCGCCAGCAGCCAAGATGGGGGACAGGGGAACACTGAAGCTTTCTTT	CASSQDGGQGNTEAFF
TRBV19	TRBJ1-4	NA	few	TGTGCCAGTAGTCCGTATAATGAAAAACTGTTTTTT	CASSPYNEKLFF
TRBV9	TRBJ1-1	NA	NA	TGTGCCAGCAGCGTGGGGGGTACGAACACTGAAGCTTTCTTT	CASSVGGTNTEAFF
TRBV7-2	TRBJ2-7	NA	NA	TGTGCCAGCAGCTTAGGTACTTTGTACGAGCAGTACTTC	CASSLGTLYEQYF
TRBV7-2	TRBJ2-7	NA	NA	TGTGCCAGCAGCCCCAGCTACGAGCAGTACTTC	CASSPSYEQYF
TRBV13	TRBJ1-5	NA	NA	TGTGCCAGCAGCTTTAACAGGGCTCTCAATCAGCCCCAGCATTTT	CASSFNRALNQPQHF
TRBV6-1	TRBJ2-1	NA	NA	TGTGCCAGCATGTACCAAGCGGGCTTGTACAATGAGCAGTTCTTC	CASMYQAGLYNEQFF
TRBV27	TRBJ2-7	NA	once	TGTGCCAGCACCTCCCTTAGGGGGTCCGAGCAGTACTTC	CASTSLRGSEQYF
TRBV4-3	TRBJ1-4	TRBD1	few	TGCGCCAGCAGCCAAGAGTCTAGGACAGGTTTAGGTGAAAAACTGTTTTTT	CASSQESRTGLGEKLFF
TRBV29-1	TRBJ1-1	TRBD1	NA	TGCAGCGGCAACGACAGGGTTGGGACTGAAGCTTTCTTT	CSGNDRVGTEAFF
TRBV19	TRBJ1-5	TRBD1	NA	TGTGCCAGTAGTCCCCGGGACAGGGGGCGCGATCAGCCCCAGCATTTT	CASSPRDRGRDQPQHF
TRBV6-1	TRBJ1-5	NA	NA	TGTGCCAGCAGGCCAACAGAGTATAGCAATCAGCCCCAGCATTTT	CASRPTEYSNQPQHF
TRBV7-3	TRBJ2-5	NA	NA	TGTGCCAGCAGCTTAGGGGGGGCTCAAGAGACCCAGTACTTC	CASSLGGAQETQYF
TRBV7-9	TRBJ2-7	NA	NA	TGTGCCAGCAGCCCAGGGATCTCCTACGAGCAGTACTTC	CASSPGISYEQYF
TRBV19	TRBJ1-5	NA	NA	TGTGCCAGCCGGGCCCTCGGGGGGCCCCAGCATTTT	CASRALGGPQHF